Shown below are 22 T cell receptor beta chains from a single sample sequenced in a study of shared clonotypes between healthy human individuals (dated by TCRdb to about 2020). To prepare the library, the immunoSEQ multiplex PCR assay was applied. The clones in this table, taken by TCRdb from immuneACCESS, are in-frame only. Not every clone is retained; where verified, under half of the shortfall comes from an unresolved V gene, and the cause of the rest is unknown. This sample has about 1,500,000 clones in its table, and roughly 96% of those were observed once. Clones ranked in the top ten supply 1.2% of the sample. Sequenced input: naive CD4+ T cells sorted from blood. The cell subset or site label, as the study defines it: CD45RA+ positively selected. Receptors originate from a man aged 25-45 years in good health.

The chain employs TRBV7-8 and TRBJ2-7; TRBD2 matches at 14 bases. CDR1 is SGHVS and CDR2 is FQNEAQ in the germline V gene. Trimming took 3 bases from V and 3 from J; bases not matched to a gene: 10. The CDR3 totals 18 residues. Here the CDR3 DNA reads TGTGCCAGCAGCTTTCTTACGGGACTAGCGGGAGATAGCTACGAGCAGTACTTC. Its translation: CASSFLTGLAGDSYEQYF. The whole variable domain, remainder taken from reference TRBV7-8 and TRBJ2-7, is GAGVSQSPRYKVAKRGQDVALRCDPISGHVSLFWYQQALGQGPEFLTYFQNEAQLDKSGLPSDRFFAERPEGSVSTLKIQRTQQEDSAVYLCASSFLTGLAGDSYEQYFGPGTRLTVT.

This CDR3 is CASSQEGLRTYEQYF. The CDR3 DNA follows: TGTGCCAGCAGCCAAGAGGGACTGAGGACCTACGAGCAGTACTTC. The chain is built from TRBV14 and TRBJ2-7, with TRBD2 as a possible D gene (6 bases). Germline assignment: CDR1 SGHDN and CDR2 FVKESK. The CDR3 totals 15 residues. V lost 0 bases and J lost 2, with 11 bases in between.

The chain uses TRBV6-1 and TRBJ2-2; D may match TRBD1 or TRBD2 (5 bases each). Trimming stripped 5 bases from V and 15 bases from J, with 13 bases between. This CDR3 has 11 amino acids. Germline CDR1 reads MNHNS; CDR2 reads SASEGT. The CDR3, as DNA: TGTGCCAGCAGTACTCCGGGACGAATGTTTTTT. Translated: CASSTPGRMFF.

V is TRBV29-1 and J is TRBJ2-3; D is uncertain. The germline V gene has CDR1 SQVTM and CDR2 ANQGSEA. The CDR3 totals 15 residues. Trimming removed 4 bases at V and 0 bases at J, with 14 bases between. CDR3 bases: TGCAGCGTTGCTTGGGCCACCCTGAGCACAGATACGCAGTATTTT. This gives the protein CSVAWATLSTDTQYF.

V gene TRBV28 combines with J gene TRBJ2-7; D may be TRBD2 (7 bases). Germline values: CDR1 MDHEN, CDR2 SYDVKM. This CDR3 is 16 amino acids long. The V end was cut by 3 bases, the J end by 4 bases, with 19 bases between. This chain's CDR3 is CASSLRGLRGQYEQYF. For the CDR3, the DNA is TGTGCCAGCAGTTTGAGGGGACTACGGGGACAATACGAGCAGTACTTC.

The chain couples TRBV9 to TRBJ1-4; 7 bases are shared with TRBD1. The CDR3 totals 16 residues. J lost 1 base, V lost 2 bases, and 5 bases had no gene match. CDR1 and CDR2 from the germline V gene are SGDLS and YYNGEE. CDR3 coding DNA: TGTGCCAGCAGCGTGGGAGGGGGCATAACTAATGAAAAACTGTTTTTT. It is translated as CASSVGGGITNEKLFF.

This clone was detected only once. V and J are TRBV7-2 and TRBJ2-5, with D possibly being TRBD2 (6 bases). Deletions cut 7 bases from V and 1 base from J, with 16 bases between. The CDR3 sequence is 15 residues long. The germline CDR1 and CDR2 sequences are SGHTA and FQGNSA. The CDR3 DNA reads TGTGCCAGCACCTCCCAGGTGGGACTCCAAGAGACCCAGTACTTC. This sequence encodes CASTSQVGLQETQYF.

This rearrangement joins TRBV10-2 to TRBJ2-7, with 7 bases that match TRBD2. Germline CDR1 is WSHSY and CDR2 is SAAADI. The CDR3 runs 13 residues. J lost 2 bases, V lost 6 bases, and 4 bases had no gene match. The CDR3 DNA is TGCGCCAGCAGCTCGGGGGGTCCCTACGAGCAGTACTTC. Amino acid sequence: CASSSGGPYEQYF.

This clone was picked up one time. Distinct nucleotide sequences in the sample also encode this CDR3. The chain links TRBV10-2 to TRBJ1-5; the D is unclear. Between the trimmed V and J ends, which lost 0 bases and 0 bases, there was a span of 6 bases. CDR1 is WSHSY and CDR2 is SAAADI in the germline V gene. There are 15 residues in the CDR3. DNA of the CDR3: TGCGCCAGCAGTGAGTCGGGAGGTAGCAATCAGCCCCAGCATTTT. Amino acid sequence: CASSESGGSNQPQHF.

CDR3 in DNA: TGTGCCAGCAGTGCCCTTAGCGGGGGGAAGGCAGATACGCAGTATTTT. This encodes CASSALSGGKADTQYF. The rearrangement links TRBV6-1 to TRBJ2-3; the match to TRBD2 covers 10 bases. The CDR3 extends over 16 amino acids. Germline CDR1 and CDR2: MNHNS and SASEGT. The V gene end was trimmed by 4 bases and the J gene end by 4 bases; junction bases not matched to a gene: 8.

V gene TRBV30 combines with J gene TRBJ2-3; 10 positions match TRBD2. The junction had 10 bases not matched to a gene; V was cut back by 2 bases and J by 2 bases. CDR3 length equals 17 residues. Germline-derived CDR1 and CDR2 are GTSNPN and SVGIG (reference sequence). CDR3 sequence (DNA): TGTGCCTGGAGTTCCCGTCGGACTAGCGGTGTCACAGATACGCAGTATTTT. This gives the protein CAWSSRRTSGVTDTQYF. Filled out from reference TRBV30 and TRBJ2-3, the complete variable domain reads SQTIHQWPATLVQPVGSPLSLECTVEGTSNPNLYWYRQAAGRGLQLLFYSVGIGQISSEVPQNLSASRPQDRQFILSSKKLLLSDSGFYLCAWSSRRTSGVTDTQYFGPGTRLTVL.

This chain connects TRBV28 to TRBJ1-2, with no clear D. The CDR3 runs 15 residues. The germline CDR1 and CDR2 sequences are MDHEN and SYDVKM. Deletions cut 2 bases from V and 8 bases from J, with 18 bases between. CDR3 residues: CASSLTPTLALGYTF. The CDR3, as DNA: TGTGCCAGCAGTTTAACCCCCACTTTGGCGTTAGGCTACACCTTC.

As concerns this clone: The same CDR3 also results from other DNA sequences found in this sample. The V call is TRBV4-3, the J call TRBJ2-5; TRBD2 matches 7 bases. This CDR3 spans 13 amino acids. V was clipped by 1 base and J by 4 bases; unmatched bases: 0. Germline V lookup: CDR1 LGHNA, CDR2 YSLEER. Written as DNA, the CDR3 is TGCGCCAGCAGCCAAGGGGGGGGAGAGACCCAGTACTTC. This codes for CASSQGGGETQYF.

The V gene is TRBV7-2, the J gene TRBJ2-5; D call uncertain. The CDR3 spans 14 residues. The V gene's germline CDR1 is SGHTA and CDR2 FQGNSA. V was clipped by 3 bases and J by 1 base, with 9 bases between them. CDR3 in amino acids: CASSFRTGQETQYF. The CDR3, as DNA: TGTGCCAGCAGCTTCAGGACCGGCCAAGAGACCCAGTACTTC.

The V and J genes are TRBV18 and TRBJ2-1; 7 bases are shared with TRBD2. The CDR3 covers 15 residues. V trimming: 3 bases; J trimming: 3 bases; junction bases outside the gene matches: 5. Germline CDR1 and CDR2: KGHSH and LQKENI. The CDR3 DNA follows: TGTGCCAGCTCACCGAATAGCGGGCACTACAATGAGCAGTTCTTC. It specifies CASSPNSGHYNEQFF.

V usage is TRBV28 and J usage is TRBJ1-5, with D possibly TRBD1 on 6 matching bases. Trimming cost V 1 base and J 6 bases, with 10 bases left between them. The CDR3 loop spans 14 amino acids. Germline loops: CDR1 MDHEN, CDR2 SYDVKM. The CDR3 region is CASSLFPGVQPQHF. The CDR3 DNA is TGTGCCAGCAGTTTATTTCCAGGGGTTCAGCCCCAGCATTTT.

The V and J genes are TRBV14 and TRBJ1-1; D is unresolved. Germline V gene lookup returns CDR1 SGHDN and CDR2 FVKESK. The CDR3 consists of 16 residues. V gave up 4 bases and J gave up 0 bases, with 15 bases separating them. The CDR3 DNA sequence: TGTGCCAGCAGCCCAGGAAGAGGCACAATGAACACTGAAGCTTTCTTT. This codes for CASSPGRGTMNTEAFF.

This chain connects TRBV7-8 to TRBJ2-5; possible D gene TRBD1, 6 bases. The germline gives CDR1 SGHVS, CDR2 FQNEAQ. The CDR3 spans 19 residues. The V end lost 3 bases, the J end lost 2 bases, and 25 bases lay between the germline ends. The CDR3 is CASSFGARGHRASQETQYF. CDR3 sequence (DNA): TGTGCCAGCAGCTTTGGTGCGAGGGGCCACAGGGCCTCTCAAGAGACCCAGTACTTC.

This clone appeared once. The CDR3 nucleotides are TGTGCCAGCTCATACGTAACTGGCTACGAGCAGTACTTC. As protein: CASSYVTGYEQYF. V usage is TRBV18 and J usage is TRBJ2-7, with D unclear. The germline V gene has CDR1 KGHSH and CDR2 LQKENI. V gave up 5 bases and J gave up 3 bases, with 11 bases separating them. The CDR3 runs 13 residues.

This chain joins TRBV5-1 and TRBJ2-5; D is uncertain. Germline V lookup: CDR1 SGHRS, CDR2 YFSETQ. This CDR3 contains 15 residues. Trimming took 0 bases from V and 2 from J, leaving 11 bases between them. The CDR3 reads CASSLGRQKQETQYF. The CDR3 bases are TGCGCCAGCAGCTTGGGTCGGCAGAAGCAAGAGACCCAGTACTTC.

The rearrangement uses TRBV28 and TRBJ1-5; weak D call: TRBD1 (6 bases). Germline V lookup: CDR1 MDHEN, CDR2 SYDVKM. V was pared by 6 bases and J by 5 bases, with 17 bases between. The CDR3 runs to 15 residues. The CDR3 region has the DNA TGTGCCAGCAGGACTCAGGGGAAACGGTATCAGCCCCAGCATTTT. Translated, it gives CASRTQGKRYQPQHF.

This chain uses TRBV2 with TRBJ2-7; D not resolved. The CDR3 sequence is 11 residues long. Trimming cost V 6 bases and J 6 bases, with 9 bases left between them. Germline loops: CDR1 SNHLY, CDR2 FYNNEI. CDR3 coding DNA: TGTGCCAGCAGCGGTTATGGCGAGCAGTACTTC. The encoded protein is CASSGYGEQYF. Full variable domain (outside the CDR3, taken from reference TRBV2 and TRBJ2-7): EPEVTQTPSHQVTQMGQEVILRCVPISNHLYFYWYRQILGQKVEFLVSFYNNEISEKSEIFDDQFSVERPDGSNFTLKIRSTKLEDSAMYFCASSGYGEQYFGPGTRLTVT.